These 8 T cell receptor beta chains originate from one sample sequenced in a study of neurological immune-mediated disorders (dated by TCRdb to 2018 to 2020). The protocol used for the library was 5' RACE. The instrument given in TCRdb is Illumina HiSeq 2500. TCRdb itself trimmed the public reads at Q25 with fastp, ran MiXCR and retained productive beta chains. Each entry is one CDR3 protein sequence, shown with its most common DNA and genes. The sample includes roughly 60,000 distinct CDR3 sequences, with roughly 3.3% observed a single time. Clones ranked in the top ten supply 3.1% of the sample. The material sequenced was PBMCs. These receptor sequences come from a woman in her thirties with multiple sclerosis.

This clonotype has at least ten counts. The DNA for the CDR3 is TGTGCCAGCAGGGCCTCTACGGATGGGTCTTCACCCCTCCACTTT. This codes for CASRASTDGSSPLHF. V gene TRBV6-5 combines with J gene TRBJ1-6, with D unresolved. Germline assignment: CDR1 MNHEY and CDR2 SVGAGI. The CDR3 is 15 residues long. Trimming removed 6 bases at V and 9 bases at J, with 18 bases between.

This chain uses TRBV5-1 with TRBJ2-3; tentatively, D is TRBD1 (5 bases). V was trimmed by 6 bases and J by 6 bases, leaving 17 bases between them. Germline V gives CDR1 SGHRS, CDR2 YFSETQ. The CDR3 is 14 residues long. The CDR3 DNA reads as TGCGCCAGCACGTGGGCAGGGTCATGGGATACGCAGTATTTT. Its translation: CASTWAGSWDTQYF.

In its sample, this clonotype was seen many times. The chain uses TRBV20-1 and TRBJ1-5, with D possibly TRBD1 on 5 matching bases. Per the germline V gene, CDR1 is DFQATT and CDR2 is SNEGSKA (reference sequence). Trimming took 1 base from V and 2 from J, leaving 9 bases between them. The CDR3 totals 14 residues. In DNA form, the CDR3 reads TGCAGTGCTAGAGCTTCCAGGGGCAATCAGCCCCAGCATTTT. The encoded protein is CSARASRGNQPQHF.

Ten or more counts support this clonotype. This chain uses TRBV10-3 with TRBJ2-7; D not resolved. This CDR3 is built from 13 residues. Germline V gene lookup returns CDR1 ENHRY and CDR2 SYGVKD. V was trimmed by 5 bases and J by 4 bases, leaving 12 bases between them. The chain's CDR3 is CAISSLEGYEQYF. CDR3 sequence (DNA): TGTGCCATCAGTTCTTTGGAAGGGTACGAGCAGTACTTC.

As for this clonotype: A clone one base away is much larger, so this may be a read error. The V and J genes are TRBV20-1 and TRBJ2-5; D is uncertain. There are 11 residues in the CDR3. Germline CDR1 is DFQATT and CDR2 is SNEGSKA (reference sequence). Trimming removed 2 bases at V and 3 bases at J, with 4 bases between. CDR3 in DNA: TGCAGTGCTAGAAAAAAAGAGACCCAGTACTTC. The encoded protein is CSARKKETQYF.

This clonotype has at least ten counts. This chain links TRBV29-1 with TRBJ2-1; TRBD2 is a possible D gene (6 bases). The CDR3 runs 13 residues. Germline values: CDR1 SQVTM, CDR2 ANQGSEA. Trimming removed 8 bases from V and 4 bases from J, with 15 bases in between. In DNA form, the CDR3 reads TGCAGCTCGGGGCTAGCGCTATACAATGAGCAGTTCTTC. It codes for CSSGLALYNEQFF.

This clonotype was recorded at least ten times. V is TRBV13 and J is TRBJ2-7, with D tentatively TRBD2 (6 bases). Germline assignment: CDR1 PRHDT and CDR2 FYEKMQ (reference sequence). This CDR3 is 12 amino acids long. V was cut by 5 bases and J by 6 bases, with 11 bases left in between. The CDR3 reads CASSPLGGEQYF. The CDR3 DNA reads TGTGCCAGCAGCCCGCTGGGGGGCGAGCAGTACTTC.

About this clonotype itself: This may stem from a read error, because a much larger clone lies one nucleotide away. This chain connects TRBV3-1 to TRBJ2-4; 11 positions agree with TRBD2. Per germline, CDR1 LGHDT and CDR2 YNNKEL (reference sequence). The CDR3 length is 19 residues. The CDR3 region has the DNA TGTGCCAGCAGCCAAGATAGTCTAGCGGGGGGTCTGGCCAAAAAAATTCAGTACTTC. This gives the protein CASSQDSLAGGLAKKIQYF.